Below, one T cell receptor (beta chain) is given with its context. Original methodology: Reference gene primer amplification in the assay estimated nucleated cell counts. This table comes from immunoSEQ multiplex PCR, and its TCRdb copy is limited to in-frame clones, with some not included. V, J and clone size are those of that table, while D and trimming were read from the DNA. The table includes some 66,000 clones, roughly nine tenths detected once. These data come from a study of blood T cell repertoires in COVID-19. Looking at the study overall: From the United States, Italy and Spain came samples of acute and convalescent COVID-19. T cells, B-cell-depleted T cells, or PBMCs provided the cDNA or gDNA that served as material.

V lost 6 bases to trimming and J lost 5 bases; unmatched junction nucleotides: 6. Germline lookup yields CDR1 SNHLY and CDR2 FYNNEI. The length of the CDR3 is 14 residues. This TCR was sampled from a human donor in a cohort sampled during active COVID-19. The chain couples TRBV2 to TRBJ2-7, with 11 bases lining up with TRBD1. Sequencing was performed on peripheral blood. CDR3 DNA: TGTGCCAGCAGGACGGACAGGGGGCTCAACGAGCAGTACTTC. Protein: CASRTDRGLNEQYF.